This T cell receptor (beta chain) was recorded in a study of CXCR3-negative and CXCR3-positive naive CD8 T cells (dated by TCRdb to the late 2010s). For context, the study as a whole: In total, around 140 million TRB reads were obtained, or roughly 1.5 +/- 0.3 million reads per library. TRBV-TRBJ cluster analysis included naive subsets from several donors and memory cells from 3 donors. Diversity and physicochemical repertoire analyses were performed on about 12 donors pooled from two independent experiments. The investigation overall reported the following: Because surface CD5, which is linked to self-reactivity in mice, was comparable between the naive subsets, TCR interaction strength was also inferred from TRB CDR3 physicochemical properties. Because CXCR3 expression was partially decreased after cryopreservation, freshly isolated PBMCs were used for most assays. Compared with CXCR3-negative naive cells, CXCR3-positive naive cells had TRB CDR3s with higher hydrophobicity (lower Kidera factor 4), lower energy, and higher strength and volume indices. Similar TRBV-TRBJ usage was shown by naive CXCR3-negative and CXCR3-positive cells from the same donor, whereas distinct patterns were shown by memory cells. Repertoire diversity was comparably high in both naive subsets but much lower in memory CD8+ T cells.

The cysteine opens and the phenylalanine closes a CDR3 of 14 amino acids. DNA for this receptor is not on file. CDR1 and CDR2 are read off the germline V gene (reference sequence) as DFQATT and SNEGSKA. Points on this clonotype: It lacks a known antigen.

The instrument was a NextSeq 550. The Human TCR Profiling Kit (MiLaboratory) was used to prepare UMI-labeled 5' RACE TRB cDNA libraries. The full amount of extracted RNA was used for cDNA synthesis, and the full amount of resulting cDNA was used for PCR amplification. Libraries were prepared in parallel with an identical number of PCR cycles. The paper's processing steps were these. MIGEC and MiXCR extracted about 53,000 +/- 10,000 unique UMI-labeled TRB cDNA molecules per library, requiring at least two reads per UMI. Each library averaged about 37,000 +/- 9,700 functional in-frame TRB CDR3 nucleotide clonotypes without stop codons. After downsampling to 5000 UMI-labeled TRB molecules per sample, diversity metrics, including normalized Shannon-Wiener and Chao1, were computed in VDJtools. Clonotype-size-weighted physicochemical properties of the central five CDR3 residues (interaction energy, strength, volume and Kidera factor 4) were computed in VDJtools. With the reads reprocessed by TCRdb, a single entry stands for each CDR3 protein sequence and no DNA is reported. TCRdb, not the authors, supplied the V and J calls. This sample's records show under 9,500 distinct CDR3 sequences. The leading ten clones occupy roughly 2% of the sample.

Each CD8+ T cell subset was flow-sorted in triplicate, and some 310,000 cells per subset were placed directly into RLT lysis buffer. To keep memory contaminants out, a stringent definition of naive CD8+ T cells was applied: CD45RO-CCR7+CD27+CD95-. Using standard density gradient centrifugation, peripheral blood mononuclear cells were isolated from buffy coats. Naive CXCR3-negative and CXCR3-positive CD8+ T cells were flow-sorted using a FACSAria III. Total RNA was extracted from sorted cells with an RNeasy Mini Kit. This receptor was obtained from a human donor in good health. Some clones in this sample may be carry-over from other donors' samples. Here the chain combines TRBV20-1 and TRBJ2-1; the D call from TCRdb, TRBD1, cannot be confirmed without DNA. The sample comprised naive CXCR3- CD8+ T cells from blood. The cell subset or site label for this specimen denotes: CD45RO-CCR7+CD27+CD95- naive CD8+ T cells lacking CXCR3 (TNR3-). The CDR3 protein sequence reads: CSARSGELGLGQFF.